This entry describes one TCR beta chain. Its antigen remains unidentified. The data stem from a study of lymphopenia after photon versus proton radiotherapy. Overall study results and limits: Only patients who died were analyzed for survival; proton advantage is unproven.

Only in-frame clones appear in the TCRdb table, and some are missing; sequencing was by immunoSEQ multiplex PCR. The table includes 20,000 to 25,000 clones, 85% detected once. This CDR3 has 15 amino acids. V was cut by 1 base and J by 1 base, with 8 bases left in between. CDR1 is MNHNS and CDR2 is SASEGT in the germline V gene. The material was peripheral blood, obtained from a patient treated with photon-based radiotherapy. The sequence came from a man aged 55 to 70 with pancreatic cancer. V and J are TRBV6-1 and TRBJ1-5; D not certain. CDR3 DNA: TGTGCCAGCAGTGAAGAGACGGGAAGCAATCAGCCCCAGCATTTT. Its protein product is CASSEETGSNQPQHF.